A selection of T cell receptor beta chains follows, all from one sample in a study of blood T cell repertoires in COVID-19. TCRdb keeps only in-frame clones here, not all; method: immunoSEQ multiplex PCR. The table shows roughly 670,000 clones, with about nine tenths occurring only once. Specimen: peripheral blood. The receptors were gathered from a young woman with acute or convalescent COVID-19. Both conserved end residues are trimmed from each CDR3. The D gene is left open where the match is weak.

TRBV7-9	TRBD2	TRBJ2-1	ASSARRTSGGADEQF
TRBV6-2/TRBV6-3	-	TRBJ2-7	ASSYSTDSYEQY
TRBV3-1/TRBV3-2	-	TRBJ2-1	ASYGGSYNEQF
TRBV6-5	TRBD2	TRBJ2-5	ASSGGGWETQY
TRBV5-4	-	TRBJ1-1	ASSLQGFTEAF
TRBV9	TRBD1	TRBJ1-2	ASSVGGQSYGYT
TRBV29-1	-	TRBJ2-5	SVEIEGETQY
TRBV3-1/TRBV3-2	-	TRBJ1-1	ASSQETQNTEAF
TRBV27	-	TRBJ2-3	ASSYRGLDTQY
TRBV5-5	-	TRBJ1-1	ASSLRQNTEAF
TRBV6-5	TRBD1	TRBJ1-4	ASSYSQGGEKLF
TRBV5-4	-	TRBJ2-5	ASSLEGGETQY
TRBV14	-	TRBJ2-5	ASSHSETQY
TRBV30	-	TRBJ1-6	AWTGLQGSGSPLH
TRBV6-5	-	TRBJ1-5	ASKWLNQPQH
TRBV19	TRBD2	TRBJ2-1	ASSSSGGPLGRNEQF
TRBV4-3	-	TRBJ2-7	ASSQAGADYEQY
TRBV10-3	-	TRBJ2-3	AAGPGVSTDTQY
TRBV27	-	TRBJ1-3	ASSLSPGDGDPIY
TRBV20-1	-	TRBJ1-6	SASPQGGNSPLH
TRBV19	TRBD1	TRBJ1-5	ASRGQDYQPQH
TRBV5-6	-	TRBJ1-5	ASSIGGDQPQH
TRBV12-3/TRBV12-4	-	TRBJ2-3	ASSFLDTVY
TRBV3-1/TRBV3-2	TRBD1	TRBJ1-2	ASSQEGSQGGYT
TRBV5-1	TRBD1	TRBJ2-7	ASSYSRQGFGYEQY
TRBV4-2	TRBD2	TRBJ2-3	ASSPGGVFTDTQY
TRBV19	TRBD1	TRBJ1-6	ASSQQGMDNSPLH
TRBV28	-	TRBJ1-1	ASSSGTSAF
TRBV9	-	TRBJ2-7	ASSAGGHPYEQY
TRBV14	-	TRBJ1-1	ASSLTVPGGEAF
TRBV5-1	TRBD1	TRBJ1-2	ASSSPHHDRGRENGYT
TRBV12-5	-	TRBJ1-2	ARGAGSAPSNYGYT
TRBV4-1	-	TRBJ2-7	ASSQGLIGQSSYEQY
TRBV5-1	TRBD1	TRBJ1-2	ASSLARGKASYGYT
TRBV6-5	-	TRBJ2-1	ASSYQNEQF
TRBV7-8	TRBD1	TRBJ2-7	ASSLAGTGLVRAEQY
TRBV7-2	TRBD1	TRBJ1-5	ASSPRDRVGTQPQH
TRBV5-4	-	TRBJ1-1	ASSQHGENTEAF
TRBV6-5	TRBD1	TRBJ2-7	ASRYSGTGIYEQY
TRBV5-1	-	TRBJ1-1	ASSLREGTEAF
TRBV19	-	TRBJ1-2	ASSTEGRGGYT
TRBV24-1	-	TRBJ1-2	ATNRGTPYGYT
TRBV24-1	-	TRBJ1-4	ATSEAETNEKLF
TRBV24-1	-	TRBJ1-2	ATSDTDSPYGYT
TRBV19	-	TRBJ1-1	ATLDRSMNTEAF
TRBV7-2	-	TRBJ2-2	ASSLVRNRANTGELF
TRBV4-3	-	TRBJ2-7	ASSHTTGREQY
TRBV2	-	TRBJ1-1	AAHRVQNTEAF
TRBV19	-	TRBJ2-6	ASKETARLGANVLT
TRBV7-8	-	TRBJ2-7	ASSRDYEQY
TRBV4-1	TRBD2	TRBJ2-7	ASSHPGGAYEQY
TRBV5-4	-	TRBJ2-1	ASSLRDIYNEQF
TRBV6-1	-	TRBJ1-5	ASSEVNQPQH
TRBV4-2	TRBD1	TRBJ1-1	ASSQAIGTAPNTEAF